The 25 T cell receptor beta chains below come from one sample, sequenced in a study of shared clonotypes between healthy human individuals. The data were produced by immunoSEQ multiplex PCR, yet TCRdb's version contains in-frame clones alone and is incomplete. In the table there are a few million clones, more than 90% of which are singletons. The sequencing input was naive CD4+ T cells sorted from blood. Described subset: CD45RA+ positively selected. These receptors came from a man younger than 30 in good health.

In the case of this clone: Other DNA sequences from this sample encode an identical CDR3 as well. The chain employs TRBV18 and TRBJ1-2; D may be TRBD1 (5 bases). V was shortened by 3 bases and J by 3 bases, with 8 bases between the two germline ends. CDR1 and CDR2 (germline): KGHSH, LQKENI. This CDR3 contains 13 residues. Here the CDR3 DNA reads TGTGCCAGCTCACCGATGGGGGACTATGGCTACACCTTC. It encodes CASSPMGDYGYTF.

The chain has TRBV9 and TRBJ2-3; D gene unclear. The V gene's germline CDR1 is SGDLS and CDR2 YYNGEE. CDR3 length: 13 residues. The V end lost 5 bases, the J end lost 0 bases, and 7 bases lay between the germline ends. The CDR3 DNA follows: TGTGCCAGCAGGGAAGCGAGCACAGATACGCAGTATTTT. Protein product: CASREASTDTQYF. Drawing the rest from reference TRBV9 and TRBJ2-3, the complete variable domain is DSGVTQTPKHLITATGQRVTLRCSPRSGDLSVYWYQQSLDQGLQFLIQYYNGEERAKGNILERFSAQQFPDLHSELNLSSLELGDSALYFCASREASTDTQYFGPGTRLTVL.

The V and J genes are TRBV5-6 and TRBJ1-6; D call uncertain. Germline CDR1 SGHDT, CDR2 YYEEEE. The CDR3 totals 16 residues. Trimming removed 2 bases at V and 7 bases at J, with 16 bases between. CDR3 bases: TGTGCCAGCAGCTTTTGGCAGGCCCCCGAGAATTCACCCCTCCACTTT. This translates into CASSFWQAPENSPLHF.

J is TRBJ1-1 and V is TRBV28; perhaps TRBD1 as D (5 bases). CDR1 is MDHEN and CDR2 is SYDVKM in the germline V gene. Deletions cut 5 bases from V and 1 base from J, with 11 bases between. The length of the CDR3 is 14 residues. CDR3 amino acids: CASSAPRGNTEAFF. The CDR3 bases are TGTGCCAGCAGTGCTCCTAGGGGGAACACTGAAGCTTTCTTT.

CDR3 sequence (DNA): TGTGCCAGCAGCCTGGGACTAGCGGGAGAGGGGCAGTACTTC. Translation: CASSLGLAGEGQYF. The rearrangement joins TRBV7-6 to TRBJ2-7; 14 bases agree with TRBD2. The CDR3 has 14 amino acids. Germline trimming cut 5 bases from V and 9 bases from J; bases unmatched to any gene: 6. Germline loops: CDR1 SGHVS, CDR2 FNYEAQ.

The CDR3 loop is CASSLTGVGNTIYF. CDR3 bases: TGCGCCAGCAGCCTAACAGGGGTCGGAAACACCATATATTTT. The genes are TRBV10-2 and TRBJ1-3; 7 nucleotides align to TRBD1. The germline CDR1 and CDR2 sequences are WSHSY and SAAADI. The CDR3 is 14 residues long. With V trimmed by 6 bases and J by 4 bases, 6 bases remained unmatched.

The rearrangement links TRBV28 to TRBJ1-6, with no clear D. The CDR3 has 13 amino acids. The V end was cut by 2 bases, the J end by 10 bases, with 9 bases between. Germline-derived CDR1 and CDR2 are MDHEN and SYDVKM. The CDR3 sequence is CASSLETFSPLHF. DNA of the CDR3: TGTGCCAGCAGTTTAGAAACTTTCTCACCCCTCCACTTT.

CDR3 sequence (DNA): TGTGCCAGCAGTCGATGGCCAGGGGCTCAGCCCCAGCATTTT. Translation gives CASSRWPGAQPQHF. The chain recombines TRBV27 with TRBJ1-5; tentative D call: TRBD1 (6 bases). Between the trimmed V and J ends, which lost 5 bases and 6 bases, there was a span of 14 bases. Germline CDR1 reads MNHEY; CDR2 reads SMNVEV (reference sequence). The CDR3 is made up of 14 amino acids.

The V and J genes are TRBV9 and TRBJ1-6; TRBD1 matches at 9 bases. Germline V gene lookup returns CDR1 SGDLS and CDR2 YYNGEE. V gave up 7 bases and J gave up 9 bases; unmatched junction bases: 5. CDR3 size: 13 residues. The CDR3 spells CASGDRASSPLHF. The CDR3 coding sequence is TGTGCCAGCGGGGACAGGGCCAGTTCACCCCTCCACTTT. The full variable domain, its missing parts supplied by reference TRBV9 and TRBJ1-6, is DSGVTQTPKHLITATGQRVTLRCSPRSGDLSVYWYQQSLDQGLQFLIQYYNGEERAKGNILERFSAQQFPDLHSELNLSSLELGDSALYFCASGDRASSPLHFGNGTRLTVT.

The rearrangement uses TRBV30 and TRBJ2-7; TRBD1 is a possible D gene (6 bases). Deletions cut 4 bases from V and 1 base from J, with 14 bases between. This CDR3 comprises 14 residues. The germline V gene has CDR1 GTSNPN and CDR2 SVGIG (reference sequence). CDR3 in amino acids: CAWNFGRGSYEQYF. The CDR3 coding sequence is TGTGCCTGGAATTTTGGCAGGGGATCCTACGAGCAGTACTTC.

The V and J genes are TRBV7-9 and TRBJ2-3, with TRBD1 identical over 7 bases. The V gene end was trimmed by 6 bases and the J gene end by 0 bases; junction bases not matched to a gene: 12. The CDR3 loop spans 17 amino acids. The germline V gene has CDR1 SEHNR and CDR2 FQNEAQ (reference sequence). The CDR3 nucleotides are TGTGCCAGCAGTCTAAGGGTGGGGACAGCCAGCACAGATACGCAGTATTTT. This translates into CASSLRVGTASTDTQYF.

V is TRBV10-3 and J is TRBJ2-7; D tentatively fits TRBD1 or TRBD2 (7 bases each). Germline V gene data show CDR1 as ENHRY and CDR2 as SYGVKD. The CDR3 extends over 13 amino acids. V lost 6 bases and J lost 6, with 15 bases in between. In DNA, the CDR3 is TGTGCCATCAGCAGGGGGGGGACATTCGAGCAGTACTTC. This gives the protein CAISRGGTFEQYF.

The chain recombines TRBV5-4 with TRBJ1-5; 7 nucleotides line up with TRBD1. The CDR3 loop spans 14 amino acids. V lost 4 bases and J lost 5; bases outside the gene matches: 6. The germline V gene encodes CDR1 SGHNT and CDR2 YYREEE (reference sequence). CDR3: CASSQEGADQPQHF. CDR3 DNA: TGTGCCAGCAGCCAGGAGGGGGCTGATCAGCCCCAGCATTTT.

The rearrangement uses TRBV14 and TRBJ1-1; D is unclear. Germline CDR1 and CDR2: SGHDN and FVKESK. The CDR3 extends over 13 amino acids. Trimming removed 3 bases at V and 4 bases at J, with 9 bases between. This chain's CDR3 is CASSQFEGTEAFF. CDR3 in DNA: TGTGCCAGCAGCCAGTTCGAGGGCACTGAAGCTTTCTTT.

V gene TRBV19 combines with J gene TRBJ1-1; D gene ambiguous. CDR3 length equals 12 residues. Germline assignment: CDR1 LNHDA and CDR2 SQIVND (reference sequence). Trimming took off 4 bases at V and 4 bases at J, with 7 bases between the two ends. The CDR3 DNA follows: TGTGCCAGTAGTACCGGCCCCACTGAAGCTTTCTTT. This sequence encodes CASSTGPTEAFF.

V gene TRBV30 combines with J gene TRBJ1-3, with a tentative D call TRBD1 (6 bases). CDR3 length: 14 amino acids. Germline V gene data show CDR1 as GTSNPN and CDR2 as SVGIG (reference sequence). Deletions cut 3 bases from V and 9 bases from J, with 18 bases between. The CDR3 is CAWSATQGFSTIYF. In DNA form, the CDR3 reads TGTGCCTGGAGCGCCACGCAGGGGTTTAGCACCATATATTTT.

This sequence joins TRBV28 and TRBJ2-3; TRBD2 might be the D (5 bases). Per germline, CDR1 MDHEN and CDR2 SYDVKM. V was clipped by 6 bases and J by 2 bases, with 15 bases between them. The CDR3 totals 15 residues. CDR3 region: CASSTSGLNTDTQYF. Here the CDR3 DNA reads TGTGCCAGCAGCACCTCTGGACTGAACACAGATACGCAGTATTTT.

Turning to this clone: Relative to the germline gene, one junction end is altered; a read error may explain this. This rearrangement joins TRBV6-6 to TRBJ1-4; D ambiguous. CDR1 is MNHNY, CDR2 SVGAGI, per germline (reference sequence). This CDR3 has 14 residues. The CDR3 DNA follows: TGTGCCAGCAGGGTCCCGGGATCCGCAGCGGACCCCCAGTTT. Its translation is CASRVPGSAADPQF.

The chain uses TRBV6-1 and TRBJ2-3; D uncertain. The V and J ends lost 8 bases and 2 bases respectively, with 11 bases between them. Germline CDR1 reads MNHNS; CDR2 reads SASEGT. The length of the CDR3 is 13 residues. CDR3 protein: CASAQANTDTQYF. In DNA form, the CDR3 reads TGTGCCAGCGCACAAGCCAACACAGATACGCAGTATTTT.

This sequence joins TRBV6-4 and TRBJ2-1; the match to TRBD1 covers 10 bases. In germline, CDR1 is MRHNA, CDR2 SNTAGT. The V and J ends lost 8 bases and 5 bases, in that order; junction bases with no gene match: 3. The CDR3 spans 13 residues. DNA of the CDR3: TGTGCCAGCCCGGGGACAGGGGACAATGAGCAGTTCTTC. Its protein product is CASPGTGDNEQFF.

J is TRBJ2-7 and V is TRBV10-3; 7 bases fit TRBD2. Per germline, CDR1 ENHRY and CDR2 SYGVKD. The CDR3 is made up of 14 amino acids. V lost 2 bases, J lost 4 bases, and 5 bases stayed unmatched. In DNA form, the CDR3 reads TGTGCCATCAGTGAGAAAGCGGGATCTTACGAGCAGTACTTC. It encodes CAISEKAGSYEQYF.

The CDR3 is CASSLRDIYLHEKLFF. As DNA, the CDR3 is TGTGCCAGCAGCCTCCGGGACATATATCTCCATGAAAAACTGTTTTTT. The chain links TRBV5-6 to TRBJ1-4, with D possibly matching TRBD1 (6 bases). CDR3 size: 16 residues. Germline assignment: CDR1 SGHDT and CDR2 YYEEEE. V lost 4 bases to trimming and J lost 6 bases, with 19 bases between them.

The chain employs TRBV6-5 and TRBJ2-3; 10 positions match TRBD1. Germline-derived CDR1 and CDR2 are MNHEY and SVGAGI. CDR3 length equals 14 residues. V dropped 5 bases and J dropped 12; count of bases not matched to a gene: 11. The chain's CDR3 is CASSRGQGTRVQYF. The CDR3 coding sequence is TGTGCCAGCAGTAGGGGACAGGGGACGCGGGTACAGTATTTT.

The chain couples TRBV10-3 to TRBJ2-1, with 10 nucleotides matching TRBD2. Germline CDR1 is ENHRY and CDR2 is SYGVKD. The CDR3 is made up of 16 amino acids. V gave up 4 bases and J gave up 7 bases; unmatched junction bases: 10. The CDR3 sequence: CAISGAGGMMPNEQFF. Written as DNA, the CDR3 is TGTGCCATCAGTGGAGCGGGAGGGATGATGCCGAATGAGCAGTTCTTC.

This chain uses TRBV4-3 with TRBJ1-1; TRBD1 is a possible D gene (5 bases). The CDR3 contains 15 residues. Trimming shortened V by 6 bases and J by 8 bases, and 22 bases separated the two germline ends. Germline CDR1 is LGHNA and CDR2 is YSLEER. The CDR3 loop reads CASSQTGTTRTEAFF. The DNA of the CDR3 is TGCGCCAGCAGTCAAACGGGGACCACCCGGACCGAAGCTTTCTTT.